A single sample is the source of the 7 T cell receptor beta chains below, sequenced in a study of Ad26.COV2.S vaccination and SARS-CoV-2 variants. Treatment here: around 19 received Ad26.COV2.S at low or high dose, single or two shots; about 5 received placebo; per-sample allocation not given. Day 63 after the first injection of vaccine or placebo was the sampling time. The method was immunoSEQ multiplex PCR; TCRdb's version includes in-frame clones alone and lacks a portion of them. In the table there are more than 400,000 clones, around 92% of which are singletons. This material consisted of peripheral blood, taken in a trial of Ad26.COV2.S vaccine versus placebo. The receptors stem from a person between 18 and 65 years old who received the Ad26.COV2.S COVID-19 vaccine or a placebo.

The chain joins TRBV27 to TRBJ1-5; tentatively, D is TRBD1 (5 bases). V was pared by 5 bases and J by 7 bases, with 15 bases between. The CDR3 is made up of 14 amino acids. Germline-derived CDR1 and CDR2 are MNHEY and SMNVEV (reference sequence). The CDR3 reads CASSPPGWVQPQHF. The CDR3 coding sequence is TGTGCCAGCAGTCCACCAGGGTGGGTGCAGCCCCAGCATTTT.

Only one count was recorded for this clone. The chain is built from TRBV5-4 and TRBJ2-2; D is perhaps TRBD2 (7 bases). The germline V gene has CDR1 SGHNT and CDR2 YYREEE (reference sequence). This CDR3 has 16 residues. The V and J ends lost 2 bases and 3 bases respectively, with 14 bases between them. CDR3 DNA: TGTGCCAGCAGCTTTTGGCGGGGGCGAGACACCGGGGAGCTGTTTTTT. Translation gives CASSFWRGRDTGELFF.

The rearrangement joins TRBV11-2 to TRBJ1-1; 7 bases are a match to TRBD1. Losses at the gene ends were 5 bases for V and 6 bases for J; bases not matched to a gene: 3. CDR3 length: 12 residues. From germline, CDR1 is SGHAT and CDR2 FQNNGV. The CDR3 protein is CASSGGTAEAFF. CDR3 nucleotides: TGTGCCAGCAGCGGCGGGACAGCTGAAGCTTTCTTT.

The rearrangement uses TRBV27 and TRBJ1-2; D ambiguous. The CDR3 consists of 13 residues. Looked up from germline, CDR1 is MNHEY and CDR2 is SMNVEV (reference sequence). V was trimmed by 3 bases and J by 4 bases, leaving 9 bases between them. The CDR3 nucleotides read TGTGCCAGCAGTTTGGTAGGGAGCTATGGCTACACCTTC. The encoded protein is CASSLVGSYGYTF.

This sequence joins TRBV2 and TRBJ1-2, with D possibly TRBD1 on 6 matching bases. CDR3 size: 15 residues. Germline CDR1 and CDR2: SNHLY and FYNNEI. V lost 6 bases and J 0 bases, leaving 14 bases between the germline ends. The CDR3 DNA reads as TGTGCCAGCAGACAGGGTTGGGAGGCTAACTATGGCTACACCTTC. Translation gives CASRQGWEANYGYTF.

The chain couples TRBV29-1 to TRBJ1-2, with D possibly being TRBD1 (5 bases). Germline lookup yields CDR1 SQVTM and CDR2 ANQGSEA. This CDR3 region has 14 residues. The V and J ends lost 0 bases and 1 base respectively, with 9 bases between them. As DNA, the CDR3 is TGCAGCGTTGAAGAAGCAGGGAGTAACTATGGCTACACCTTC. Protein product: CSVEEAGSNYGYTF.

Remarks on this clone: Other nucleotide sequences from this sample produce the same CDR3. V gene TRBV7-9 combines with J gene TRBJ2-7; D not resolved. Germline-derived CDR1 and CDR2 are SEHNR and FQNEAQ (reference sequence). V was clipped by 5 bases and J by 1 base, with 3 bases between them. CDR3 size: 11 residues. CDR3 in DNA: TGTGCCAGCAGCCGGTCCTACGAGCAGTACTTC. Protein product: CASSRSYEQYF.